This T cell receptor beta chain was recovered during a study of cytomegalovirus exposure and HLA in healthy donors. In regard to this clone: The antigen remains undetermined.

Study outcomes and limitations: The classifier reportedly diagnosed cytomegalovirus status with high specificity and sensitivity.

Trimming took 0 bases from V and 2 from J; bases not matched to a gene: 4. Germline CDR1 is SGDLS and CDR2 is YYNGEE. The CDR3 has 15 amino acids. Assay: immunoSEQ multiplex PCR; the TCRdb copy retains only in-frame clones and omits some. The table has about 63,000 clones, more than 80% seen once. This TCR was recovered from a woman aged 18-29 years in good health and CMV-seronegative. The chain links TRBV9 to TRBJ2-5; 7 nucleotides agree with TRBD2. The sequenced material came from PBMCs. In DNA, the CDR3 is TGTGCCAGCAGCGTAGTTCTTAGCGGGCAAGAGACCCAGTACTTC. Residues: CASSVVLSGQETQYF.